This T cell receptor (beta chain) was captured by sequencing in a study of T cells in localized non-small cell lung cancer. Broader study findings: Heterogeneity within the tumor remains possible, as just one region underwent sequencing. Greater blood T cell density accompanied longer overall survival. Adjacent lung exhibited a median of 57 among the 100 most abundant tumor clones. Uninvolved adjacent lung had the highest recorded T cell clonality, with tumor below it.

Assay: immunoSEQ multiplex PCR; the TCRdb copy retains only in-frame clones and omits some. The sample has tens of thousands of clones; over 65% are singletons. Details on this clone: Antigen unknown.

Trimming pared 1 base from V and 0 bases from J, leaving 7 bases between. CDR3 size: 13 residues. Germline CDR1 is GTSNPN and CDR2 is SVGIG (reference sequence). The source is a male donor aged 60 or older with stage II squamous cell lung carcinoma. The chain carries TRBV30 and TRBJ2-7; D call uncertain. The specimen comprised peripheral blood, sampled before any cancer treatment. In nucleotides, the CDR3 is TGTGCCTGGAGTGGTGACAACTCCTACGAGCAGTACTTC. Protein product: CAWSGDNSYEQYF.